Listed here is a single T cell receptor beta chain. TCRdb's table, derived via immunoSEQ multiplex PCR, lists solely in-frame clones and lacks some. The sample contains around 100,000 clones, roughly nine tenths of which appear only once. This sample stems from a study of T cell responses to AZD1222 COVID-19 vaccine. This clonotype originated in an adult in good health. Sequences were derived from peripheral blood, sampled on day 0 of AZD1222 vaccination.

For the CDR3, the DNA is TGTGCCAGCAGTTTTGCAGACCAAGCTTTCTTT. Translated, it gives CASSFADQAFF. The rearrangement joins TRBV28 to TRBJ1-1; unclear D gene. This CDR3 spans 11 amino acids. V was clipped by 3 bases and J by 9 bases, with 8 bases between them. In germline, CDR1 is MDHEN, CDR2 SYDVKM.